The source of this T cell receptor (beta chain) is a study of tumor and adjacent non-tumor tissue in lung cancer. Points from the study as a whole: Significantly higher TCR diversity was found in tumor than normal lung.

This clonotype was seen ten or more times. The antigen is unknown. A modified ARM-PCR protocol with three rounds of nested PCR amplified TCRbeta. TCRdb re-analysed the multiplex PCR reads in MiXCR, keeping a single row per CDR3 protein. The sample has roughly 200,000 distinct CDR3 sequences; 60% to 75% are singletons. This CDR3 has 13 residues. Germline assignment: CDR1 SQVTM and CDR2 ANQGSEA. V dropped 1 base and J dropped 0 bases, with 4 bases sitting between them. No cell sorting was done before RNA was extracted from the tissue. The sequence came from a man aged 55 to 69 with non-small cell lung cancer. The genes are TRBV29-1 and TRBJ1-3; D remains unclear. Sequenced: lung tumor tissue. CDR3 coding DNA: TGCAGCGTTGAAGTAAGCTCTGGAAACACCATATATTTT. It is translated as CSVEVSSGNTIYF. Variable domain in full (rest from reference TRBV29-1 and TRBJ1-3): SAVISQKPSRDICQRGTSLTIQCQVDSQVTMMFWYRQQPGQSLTLIATANQGSEATYESGFVIDKFPISRPNLTFSTLTVSNMSPEDSSIYLCSVEVSSGNTIYFGEGSWLTVV.